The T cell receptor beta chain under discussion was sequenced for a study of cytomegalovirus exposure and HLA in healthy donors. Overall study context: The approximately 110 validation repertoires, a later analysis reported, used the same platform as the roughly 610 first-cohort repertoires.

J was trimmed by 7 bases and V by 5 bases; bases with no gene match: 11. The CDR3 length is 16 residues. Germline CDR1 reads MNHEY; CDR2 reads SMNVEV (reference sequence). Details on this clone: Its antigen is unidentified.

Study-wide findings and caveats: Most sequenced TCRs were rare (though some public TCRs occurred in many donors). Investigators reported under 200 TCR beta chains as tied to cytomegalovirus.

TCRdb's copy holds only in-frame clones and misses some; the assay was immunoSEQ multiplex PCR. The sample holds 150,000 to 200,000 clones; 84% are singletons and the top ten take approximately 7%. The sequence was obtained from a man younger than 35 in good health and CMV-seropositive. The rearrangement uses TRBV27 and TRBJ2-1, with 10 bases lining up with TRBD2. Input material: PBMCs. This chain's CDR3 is CASSAQRGGYGNEQFF. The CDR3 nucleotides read TGTGCCAGCAGTGCCCAGCGGGGGGGATATGGGAATGAGCAGTTCTTC.